This TCR beta chain was profiled in a study of T-cell reconstitution after alpha-beta-depleted transplantation in children. Per the germline V gene, CDR1 is MNHNS and CDR2 is SASEGT. CDR3 size: 18 residues. J was trimmed by 5 bases and V by 7 bases; bases with no gene match: 17. This clonotype was counted a few times. Unique molecular identifiers were used to barcode this TCRbeta library. TCRdb reprocessed the PCR reads with MiXCR, giving one entry per CDR3 protein. The sample holds 350,000 to 400,000 distinct CDR3 sequences; about an eighth are singletons and the top ten take roughly 4.3%. The V call is TRBV6-1, the J call TRBJ2-3; 11 bases line up with TRBD2. The sequence came from a human donor who donated a stem cell graft to a child with Fanconi anemia. The sequenced sample was PBMCs, obtained from the stem cell graft. This chain's CDR3 is CASTGRGDSGGAKDTQYF. The CDR3 region has the DNA TGTGCCAGCACCGGACGGGGAGATAGCGGGGGGGCCAAAGATACGCAGTATTTT.